The rows below give T cell receptor beta chains drawn from one sample of a study of regulatory T cells in long-lasting Graves disease. Via MiXCR, TCRdb re-called the multiplex PCR reads, giving one row per CDR3 protein. Among approximately 540,000 distinct CDR3 sequences listed, 12% were seen once. The same specimen was also included in a second study, on T cells in Graves' hyperthyroidism and ophthalmopathy.

The sequencing used peripheral blood mononuclear cells (PBMCs), collected at new diagnosis, from a patient treated with antithyroid drugs. The receptors come from a woman aged 25 to 39 with Graves disease. Both conserved end residues are part of each CDR3. A D gene is named only where the DNA matches it firmly. Part of the rows lack a size; the others show once, few, many or a class for expanded clones.

D	V	J	size	CDR3
-	TRBV7-9	TRBJ1-1	many	CASSFSGGHPEAFF
TRBD1	TRBV11-3	TRBJ2-2	few	CASSLEDRFANTGELFF
-	TRBV12-3/TRBV12-4	TRBJ2-3	many	CASSPTLGRGADTQYF
-	TRBV7-9	TRBJ1-2	many	CASSIRGDYGYTF
-	TRBV10-3	TRBJ1-1	many	CAISEYGNTEAFF
-	TRBV15	TRBJ1-1	many	CATSRHRQGMNTEAFF
-	TRBV30	TRBJ1-6	-	CAWSLNQNSPLHF
-	TRBV28	TRBJ1-5	many	CASTRPSASPQHF
-	TRBV28	TRBJ1-1	many	CASSAPRGDTEAFF
TRBD1	TRBV7-2	TRBJ2-2	-	CASSRTGNWNTGELFF
-	TRBV20-1	TRBJ2-3	few	CSASGGLAGVSTDTQYF
TRBD1	TRBV11-2	TRBJ2-7	many	CASSQTGGLHEQYF
-	TRBV30	TRBJ1-1	few	CAWSRSGDEAFF
TRBD2	TRBV19	TRBJ2-1	many	CASSIAGGPNEQFF
TRBD1	TRBV7-8	TRBJ1-2	many	CASSPQDRAGYTF
-	TRBV28	TRBJ1-2	few	CASSLAGLYGYTF
TRBD1	TRBV12-3/TRBV12-4	TRBJ1-2	-	CASSRDRESAYYGYTF
-	TRBV19	TRBJ1-1	many	CASIGGGTRRTEAFF
-	TRBV5-1	TRBJ2-1	-	CASSLISASYNEQFF
-	TRBV28	TRBJ1-2	many	CASSFSPGRNYGYTF
TRBD2	TRBV2	TRBJ2-5	many	CASKGLAGGQYF
-	TRBV3-1	TRBJ2-3	-	CASSQEGGGPGTDTQYF
-	TRBV7-9	TRBJ2-2	-	CASSLFDGGELFF
-	TRBV7-2	TRBJ1-4	many	CASSSDRTNEKLFF
TRBD2	TRBV10-3	TRBJ2-2	many	CAIGVAGETGELFF
-	TRBV11-2	TRBJ1-1	many	CASSDSARRANTEAFF
-	TRBV11-2	TRBJ2-1	many	CASSFFSGSPPNNEQFF
-	TRBV2	TRBJ2-7	-	CASMVGGYEQYF
-	TRBV29-1	TRBJ1-5	many	CSVGADQPQHF
-	TRBV12-3/TRBV12-4	TRBJ2-7	many	CASSFGILYEQYF
-	TRBV5-1	TRBJ1-1	many	CASSFLSDNTEAFF
-	TRBV6-4	TRBJ2-7	-	CASKEGESYEQYF